This TCR beta chain came from a study of blood T cell repertoires in COVID-19. The overall study: The United States, Italy and Spain were the sources of the acute and convalescent COVID-19 samples. PBMCs, B-cell-depleted T cells, or T cells were the source of the cDNA or gDNA that made up the material.

Recovered status applied to Cohort 3 donors who had two consecutive negative PCRs. It also applied to those with clearance or with symptom resolution. In the original analysis: Amplification of reference gene primers provided the estimated nucleated cell counts. Sequencing used immunoSEQ multiplex PCR; TCRdb keeps in-frame clones, though not all of them. D and trimming were read from the DNA, whereas the V and J calls and clone size are those reported in that table. The sample consists of 170,000 or so clones, approximately 84% of them appearing once. CDR1 is LNHDA and CDR2 is SQIVND in the germline V gene (reference sequence). Trimming took 8 bases from V and 2 from J; bases not matched to a gene: 12. The CDR3 is 16 residues long.

The chain links TRBV19 to TRBJ2-5; 9 bases are a match to TRBD2. The sequence was collected from a woman aged 50 to 60 who had recovered from COVID-19. Sequencing was done on a sample of PBMCs or T cells enriched from blood (not recorded which). CDR3 nucleotide sequence: TGTGCCAGTGGTACAAGGCGGGAGGGCCGGCAAGAGACCCAGTACTTC. Amino acid sequence: CASGTRREGRQETQYF.